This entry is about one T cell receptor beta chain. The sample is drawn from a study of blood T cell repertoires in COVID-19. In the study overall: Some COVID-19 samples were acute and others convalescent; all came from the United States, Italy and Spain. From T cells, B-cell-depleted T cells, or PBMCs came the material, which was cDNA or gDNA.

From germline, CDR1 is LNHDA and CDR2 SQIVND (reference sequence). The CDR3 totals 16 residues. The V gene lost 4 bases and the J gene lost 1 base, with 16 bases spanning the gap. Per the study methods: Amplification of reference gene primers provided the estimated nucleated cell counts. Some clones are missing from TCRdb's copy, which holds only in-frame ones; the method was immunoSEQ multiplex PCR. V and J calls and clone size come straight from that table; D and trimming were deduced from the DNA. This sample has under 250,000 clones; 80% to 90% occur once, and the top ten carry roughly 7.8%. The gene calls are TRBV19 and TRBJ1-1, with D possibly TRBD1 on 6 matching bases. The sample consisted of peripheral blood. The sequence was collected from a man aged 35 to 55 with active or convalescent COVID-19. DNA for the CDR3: TGTGCCAGTAGTAGTAGGACAGTATTCTCGAACACTGAAGCTTTCTTT. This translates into CASSSRTVFSNTEAFF.